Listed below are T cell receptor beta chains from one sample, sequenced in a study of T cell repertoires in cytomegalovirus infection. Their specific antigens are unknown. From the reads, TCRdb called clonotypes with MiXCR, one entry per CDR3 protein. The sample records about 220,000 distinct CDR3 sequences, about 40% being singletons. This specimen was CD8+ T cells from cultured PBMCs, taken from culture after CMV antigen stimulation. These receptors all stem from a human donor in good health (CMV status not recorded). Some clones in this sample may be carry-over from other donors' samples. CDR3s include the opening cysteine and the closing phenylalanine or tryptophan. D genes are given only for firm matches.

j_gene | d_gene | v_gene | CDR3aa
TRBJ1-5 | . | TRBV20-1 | CSARPPDLGGQPQHF
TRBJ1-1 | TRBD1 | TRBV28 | CASSLGRGREAFF
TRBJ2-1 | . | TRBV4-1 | CASSQEGLASLRNNEQFF
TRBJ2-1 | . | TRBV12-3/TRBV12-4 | CASRHAAGWKGNEQFF
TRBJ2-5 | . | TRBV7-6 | CASSLGQSTWGLGTQYF
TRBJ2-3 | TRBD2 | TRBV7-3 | CASSSTSGRRTDTQYF
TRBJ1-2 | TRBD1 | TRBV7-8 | CASSPRDRGGYTF
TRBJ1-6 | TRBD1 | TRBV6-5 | CASSSGTGVSSPLHF
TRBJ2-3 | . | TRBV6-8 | CASISRDTQYF
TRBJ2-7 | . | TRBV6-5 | CATEGDYEQYF
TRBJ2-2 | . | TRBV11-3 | CASTLRGTGELFF
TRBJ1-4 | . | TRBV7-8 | CASSLGGTPSYVANEKLFF
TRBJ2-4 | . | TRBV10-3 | CAISQTGTTSKNIQYF
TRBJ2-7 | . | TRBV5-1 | CASSFHTYRDYEQYF
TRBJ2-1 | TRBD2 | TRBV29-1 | CSDLSATGTSGRKEQFF
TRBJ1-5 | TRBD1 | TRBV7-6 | CASSFGTDSNQPQHF
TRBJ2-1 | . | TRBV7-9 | CASSLLRRTSYNEQFF
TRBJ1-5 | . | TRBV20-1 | CSAPPGLRDQPQHF
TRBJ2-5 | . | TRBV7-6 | CASRPATAGTQYF
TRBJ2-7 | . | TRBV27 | CASSIGAAGYEQYF
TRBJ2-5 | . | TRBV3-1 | CASSQDVIDPGRETQYF
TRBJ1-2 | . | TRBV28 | CASSPSRAGYYGYTF
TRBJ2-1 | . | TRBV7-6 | CASSRGNEQFF
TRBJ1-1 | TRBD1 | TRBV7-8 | CASSLAQGDLPAEAFF
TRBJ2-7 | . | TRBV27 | CASSQLGRTIYEQYF
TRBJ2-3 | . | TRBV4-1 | CASSQDLNDIYDTQYF
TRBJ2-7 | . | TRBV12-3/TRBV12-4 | CASSFSGTPVYEQYF
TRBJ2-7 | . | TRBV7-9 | CASSLGQGGHEQYF
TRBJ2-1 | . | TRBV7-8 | CASSPEYNEQFF
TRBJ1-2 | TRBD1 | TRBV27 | CASSLQGADYGYTF
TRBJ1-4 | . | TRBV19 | CASSPAWVNEKLFF
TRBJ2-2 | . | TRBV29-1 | CSVRGAANTGELFF
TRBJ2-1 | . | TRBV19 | CASSIDGQQFF
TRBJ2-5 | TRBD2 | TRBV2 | CASSLRGGPQETQYF
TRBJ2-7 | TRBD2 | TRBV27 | CASRPGLGAYEQYF
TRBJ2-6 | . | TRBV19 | CASKQDNSGANVLTF
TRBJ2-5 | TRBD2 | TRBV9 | CASSGSGSQKTQYF
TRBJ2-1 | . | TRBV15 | CATSMETGYPEQFF
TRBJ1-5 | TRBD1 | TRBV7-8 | CASSPGDRGSTIPSNQPQHF
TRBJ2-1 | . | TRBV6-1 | CASSEKQWSDYNEQFF
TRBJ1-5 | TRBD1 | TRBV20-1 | CSAPTGTGVAHSNQPQHF
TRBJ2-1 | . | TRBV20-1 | CSAGSKRERRSSYNEQFF
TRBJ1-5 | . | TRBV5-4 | CASSPNFSNQPQHF